These 3 T cell receptor beta chains originate from one sample sequenced in a study of cytotoxic CD8 clonotypes in ibrutinib-treated CLL. The table came from immunoSEQ multiplex PCR; TCRdb's copy has only in-frame clones and leaves some out. The table records 15,000 to 20,000 clones, 64% of them present only once. Sequencing used PBMCs, obtained after 12 months of ibrutinib treatment. Receptor source: a human donor with chronic lymphocytic leukemia.

In its sample, this clone was seen a few times. The rearrangement joins TRBV27 to TRBJ2-1; D is unresolved. CDR1 is MNHEY and CDR2 is SMNVEV in the germline V gene (reference sequence). The length of the CDR3 is 15 residues. The V gene lost 0 bases and the J gene lost 3 bases, with 9 bases spanning the gap. The CDR3 sequence is CASSLSTSYYNEQFF. In DNA form, the CDR3 reads TGTGCCAGCAGTTTATCGACCTCCTACTACAATGAGCAGTTCTTC.

The chain links TRBV5-1 to TRBJ2-7, with 7 bases that match TRBD1. In germline, CDR1 is SGHRS, CDR2 YFSETQ. CDR3 length: 14 amino acids. Trimming took 3 bases from V and 3 from J; bases not matched to a gene: 6. The CDR3 loop is CASSSGTELYEQYF. The CDR3 DNA sequence: TGCGCCAGCAGCTCCGGGACAGAACTCTACGAGCAGTACTTC.

The V call is TRBV19, the J call TRBJ1-4, with 7 bases matching TRBD1. The trim removed 8 bases at V and 7 bases at J, leaving 10 bases unmatched. Germline CDR1 reads LNHDA; CDR2 reads SQIVND (reference sequence). This CDR3 has 14 residues. In DNA, the CDR3 is TGTGCCAGTGGCGACAGGGTCCAGGGTGAAAAACTGTTTTTT. Its protein is CASGDRVQGEKLFF.